What follows are 18 T cell receptor beta chains derived from one specimen sequenced in a study of T cell responses to AZD1222 COVID-19 vaccine. Sequencing used immunoSEQ multiplex PCR; TCRdb keeps in-frame clones, though not all of them. Among 140,000 or so clones listed, roughly 89% were seen once. The material was peripheral blood, obtained 28 days after the second AZD1222 dose. The receptors were sampled from an adult who received the AZD1222 COVID-19 vaccine.

This clone was detected only a few times. This chain uses TRBV3-1 (or the pseudogene TRBV3-2) with TRBJ1-6; D is unresolved. With 1 base removed from V and 7 bases from J, the gap between germline ends came to 8 bases. The germline V gene encodes CDR1 LGHDT and CDR2 YNNKEL (reference sequence). The length of the CDR3 is 14 residues. This CDR3 is CASSQVVGNSPLHF. The CDR3 DNA is TGTGCCAGCAGCCAAGTCGTAGGGAATTCACCCCTCCACTTT.

The chain uses TRBV4-1 and TRBJ2-7; D remains ambiguous. In germline, CDR1 is MGHRA, CDR2 YSYEKL. V was trimmed by 4 bases and J by 1 base, leaving 14 bases between them. CDR3 length: 15 residues. CDR3 residues: CASSPVQTNSYEQYF. The CDR3 coding sequence is TGCGCCAGCAGCCCTGTTCAGACAAATTCCTACGAGCAGTACTTC.

The chain combines TRBV10-2 with TRBJ2-7; 7 bases are a match to TRBD2. The trim removed 0 bases at V and 6 bases at J, leaving 23 bases unmatched. Germline V gene lookup returns CDR1 WSHSY and CDR2 SAAADI. The CDR3 runs to 20 residues. CDR3: CASSESKSPLLGEGRTEQYF. The CDR3 DNA follows: TGCGCCAGCAGTGAGTCGAAATCGCCCCTATTAGGGGAGGGCCGTACCGAGCAGTACTTC.

The chain links TRBV7-3 to TRBJ1-2; possible D gene TRBD1, 5 bases. Germline CDR1 reads SGHTA; CDR2 reads FQGTGA. CDR3 length: 14 residues. V was trimmed by 2 bases and J by 4 bases, leaving 11 bases between them. The DNA of the CDR3 is TGTGCCAGCAGCTTAGGGGGAGTCGGCTATGGCTACACCTTC. This translates into CASSLGGVGYGYTF.

This rearrangement joins TRBV27 to TRBJ1-5, with 7 positions matching TRBD1. Trimming cost V 0 bases and J 7 bases; bases outside gene matches: 3. This CDR3 has 14 residues. From germline, CDR1 is MNHEY and CDR2 SMNVEV (reference sequence). CDR3 protein: CASSLSRGHQPQHF. CDR3 nucleotide sequence: TGTGCCAGCAGTTTATCGAGGGGGCACCAGCCCCAGCATTTT.

The CDR3 DNA sequence: TGTGCCAGCAGCGATACCCCGGGACAGGGCTCTTGGGAGCAGTACTTC. Residues: CASSDTPGQGSWEQYF. The rearrangement uses TRBV21-1 and TRBJ2-7; no check of the table's D call, TRBD1, against the DNA was made. TRBV21-1 is shown as a pseudogene. The CDR3 loop spans 16 amino acids.

This chain joins TRBV4-3 and TRBJ2-1; 14 bases agree with TRBD2. The germline V gene has CDR1 LGHNA and CDR2 YSLEER. This CDR3 has 18 amino acids. The V gene end was trimmed by 4 bases and the J gene end by 4 bases; junction bases not matched to a gene: 9. CDR3 sequence: CASSPHPGLAGAYNEQFF. The CDR3 nucleotides are TGCGCCAGCAGCCCACACCCGGGACTAGCGGGAGCTTACAATGAGCAGTTCTTC.

The V gene is TRBV20-1, the J gene TRBJ2-1; D may be TRBD2 (6 bases). Deletions cut 3 bases from V and 2 bases from J, with 11 bases between. Germline values: CDR1 DFQATT, CDR2 SNEGSKA (reference sequence). The CDR3 totals 14 residues. The CDR3 sequence is CSASSGAPYNEQFF. The CDR3 nucleotides are TGCAGTGCTAGTTCGGGAGCACCCTACAATGAGCAGTTCTTC.

The rearrangement links TRBV29-1 to TRBJ1-5; D is possibly TRBD1 (5 bases). Germline CDR1 SQVTM, CDR2 ANQGSEA. This CDR3 region has 12 residues. The ends were cut back, 7 bases at V and 6 bases at J, with 13 bases in the middle. CDR3 in DNA: TGCAGCGCCCTCGGGGCGGGTCAGCCCCAGCATTTT. Its translation: CSALGAGQPQHF.

The chain carries TRBV7-2 and TRBJ2-7; a possible D gene is TRBD1 (6 bases). Trimming removed 6 bases from V and 0 bases from J, with 9 bases in between. Germline assignment: CDR1 SGHTA and CDR2 FQGNSA. There are 13 residues in the CDR3. CDR3 protein: CASRQGVSYEQYF. The CDR3 nucleotides are TGTGCCAGCAGACAGGGAGTCTCCTACGAGCAGTACTTC.

This clone has only one observation. The chain links TRBV30 to TRBJ1-2; D is ambiguous. CDR3 length equals 11 residues. The V end lost 5 bases, the J end lost 8 bases, and 12 bases lay between the germline ends. Germline CDR1 reads GTSNPN; CDR2 reads SVGIG (reference sequence). CDR3 in DNA: TGTGCCTGGTCCTCGAGGCTAGGCTACACCTTC. Its protein product is CAWSSRLGYTF.

This chain joins TRBV5-1 and TRBJ2-2; TRBD1 agrees at 10 bases. Germline V gene lookup returns CDR1 SGHRS and CDR2 YFSETQ. The CDR3 totals 15 residues. V was clipped by 6 bases and J by 4 bases; unmatched bases: 6. The CDR3 here is CASNPGQGGTGELFF. The DNA for the CDR3 is TGCGCCAGCAACCCCGGACAGGGGGGCACCGGGGAGCTGTTTTTT.

The rearrangement uses TRBV28 and TRBJ1-2, with a weak D call TRBD1 (5 bases). The CDR3 sequence is 12 residues long. CDR1 and CDR2 (germline): MDHEN, SYDVKM. V lost 1 base and J 7 bases, leaving 7 bases between the germline ends. CDR3 DNA: TGTGCCAGCAGTTTATCAGGGTCTGGCTACACCTTC. It yields the protein CASSLSGSGYTF.

This clone showed up just a few times. The chain links TRBV6-6 to TRBJ1-2, with TRBD1 matching 9 bases. The CDR3 is made up of 15 amino acids. Germline-derived CDR1 and CDR2 are MNHNY and SVGAGI (reference sequence). Trimming at V came to 5 bases and at J to 3 bases, leaving 7 bases not matched to a gene. Here the CDR3 DNA reads TGTGCCAGCAGTCCCGTACAGGGGGCGGACTATGGCTACACCTTC. Its protein product is CASSPVQGADYGYTF.

This chain connects TRBV7-2 to TRBJ1-1; no clear D. CDR1 is SGHTA, CDR2 FQGNSA, per germline. V lost 3 bases to trimming and J lost 6 bases, with 14 bases between them. CDR3 size: 14 residues. CDR3 residues: CASSLNLRWAEAFF. The CDR3 nucleotides read TGTGCCAGCAGCTTGAATCTTCGGTGGGCTGAAGCTTTCTTT.

The gene calls are TRBV4-1 and TRBJ1-5; no firm D call. Germline assignment: CDR1 MGHRA and CDR2 YSYEKL. The V end lost 4 bases, the J end lost 1 base, and 14 bases lay between the germline ends. This CDR3 contains 16 residues. In DNA form, the CDR3 reads TGCGCCAGCAGCCCCCAGGCGGGGAGGAGCAATCAGCCCCAGCATTTT. Protein sequence: CASSPQAGRSNQPQHF.

The chain carries TRBV30 and TRBJ2-7, with D unclear. The germline V gene encodes CDR1 GTSNPN and CDR2 SVGIG (reference sequence). Trimming removed 0 bases from V and 6 bases from J, with 6 bases in between. This CDR3 has 11 residues. CDR3 DNA sequence: TGTGCCTGGAGTGTAGGTTCCGAGCAGTACTTC. It is translated as CAWSVGSEQYF. The full variable domain, its missing parts supplied by reference TRBV30 and TRBJ2-7, is SQTIHQWPATLVQPVGSPLSLECTVEGTSNPNLYWYRQAAGRGLQLLFYSVGIGQISSEVPQNLSASRPQDRQFILSSKKLLLSDSGFYLCAWSVGSEQYFGPGTRLTVT.

V usage is TRBV28 and J usage is TRBJ2-7; D may be TRBD1 (6 bases). This CDR3 has 13 amino acids. The germline V gene has CDR1 MDHEN and CDR2 SYDVKM. Trimming left V 5 bases short and J 6 bases short, with 14 bases between. In DNA form, the CDR3 reads TGTGCCAGCAGTCTCAGGGGTTGGGGCGAGCAGTACTTC. This codes for CASSLRGWGEQYF. The full variable domain, rest sourced from reference TRBV28 and TRBJ2-7, is DVKVTQSSRYLVKRTGEKVFLECVQDMDHENMFWYRQDPGLGLRLIYFSYDVKMKEKGDIPEGYSVSREKKERFSLILESASTNQTSMYLCASSLRGWGEQYFGPGTRLTVT.